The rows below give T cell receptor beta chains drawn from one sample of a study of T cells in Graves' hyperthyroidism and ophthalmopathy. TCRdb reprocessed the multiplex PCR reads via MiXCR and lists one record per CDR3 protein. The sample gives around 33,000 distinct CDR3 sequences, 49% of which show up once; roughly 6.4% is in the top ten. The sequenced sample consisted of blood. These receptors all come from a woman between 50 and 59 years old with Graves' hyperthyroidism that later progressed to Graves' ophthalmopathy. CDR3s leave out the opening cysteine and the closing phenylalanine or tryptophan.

CDR3aa: ASSEAGGTCEQY
v_gene: TRBV6-1
j_gene: TRBJ2-7

CDR3aa: ASSEFSTGPNTEAF
v_gene: TRBV25-1
j_gene: TRBJ1-1

CDR3aa: ATLAEYNEQF
v_gene: TRBV19
j_gene: TRBJ2-1

CDR3aa: ASSDPGLGTDTQY
v_gene: TRBV5-1
j_gene: TRBJ2-3

CDR3aa: ASSRRDRKETQY
v_gene: TRBV3-2
j_gene: TRBJ2-5

CDR3aa: ASSVGTGAYEQY
v_gene: TRBV7-2
j_gene: TRBJ2-7

CDR3aa: ASSWTGDEKLF
v_gene: TRBV12-3/TRBV12-4
j_gene: TRBJ1-4

CDR3aa: ASSAGQGTVHDQPQH
v_gene: TRBV2
j_gene: TRBJ1-5

CDR3aa: ASSHNLGNNEQY
v_gene: TRBV4-2
j_gene: TRBJ2-3

CDR3aa: SARAGGDSTEAF
v_gene: TRBV20-1
j_gene: TRBJ1-1

CDR3aa: ASSLMGSGVDEQF
v_gene: TRBV7-8
j_gene: TRBJ2-1

CDR3aa: TSSQDLLGYYACT
v_gene: TRBV4-1
j_gene: TRBJ1-2

CDR3aa: ASTKAGGTGMYEQY
v_gene: TRBV11-3
j_gene: TRBJ2-7

CDR3aa: ASSTRTGRTEAF
v_gene: TRBV11-3
j_gene: TRBJ1-1

CDR3aa: SARGEDIYEQY
v_gene: TRBV20-1
j_gene: TRBJ2-7

CDR3aa: AMGAGNEQF
v_gene: TRBV10-3
j_gene: TRBJ2-1

CDR3aa: SARDGWSGGPQETQY
v_gene: TRBV20-1
j_gene: TRBJ2-5

CDR3aa: ASIGLAGPLNNEQF
v_gene: TRBV10-2
j_gene: TRBJ2-1

CDR3aa: ASSSREGYNEQF
v_gene: TRBV7-9
j_gene: TRBJ2-1

CDR3aa: ASSDSGGLTGELF
v_gene: TRBV6-4
j_gene: TRBJ2-2

CDR3aa: ATQTGGDEQF
v_gene: TRBV6-1
j_gene: TRBJ2-1